This T cell receptor beta chain was sequenced for a study of identical twins (dated by TCRdb to about 2016). Describing the broader study: To test whether fetal clonotypes persist, this study deep-sequenced TCR alpha and beta repertoires from monozygotic twins, from unrelated adults of various ages, and from cord blood. Replicate twin experiments were performed at different times using different library preparation protocols to rule out contamination. Broader findings and caveats from the paper: A weaker excess of twin sharing was found in beta out-of-frame sequences because the signal-to-noise ratio was lowered by fewer shared sequences. Fewer insertions were carried by abundant cord blood beta clonotypes, a similar but weaker trend appeared in young adult naive repertoires, and no such trend appeared in memory repertoires. Compared with coincidental sharing between unrelated individuals, out-of-frame TCR alpha sequences shared between twins had an excess of sequences with low generation probability. In monozygotic twins, out-of-frame TCR alpha sharing was systematically underestimated by recombination models, although the models agreed with sharing between unrelated individuals. Zero-insertion analyses could be partly confounded by invariant T cells such as MAIT and iNKT, although diverse VJ usage argued against such confounding for most clonotypes. Conclusions relied on cross-sectional statistical analysis, since the same donors could not be followed over many years.

Only healthy Caucasian donors were included. The study also sequenced three unrelated non-twin adults: a male aged 18 to 30, a male aged 50 to 60 and a female aged 50 to 60. Using Miltenyi CD45RO+ enrichment and human naive T-cell isolation kits, memory (CD45RO+) and naive T cells were isolated from PBMC. Points on this clonotype: The clone's antigen remains unknown. Qualities for individual bases were not recorded, and no much larger clone is one base off.

From a lookup of the germline V gene, CDR1 and CDR2 are SGHTA and FQGNSA. V has 3 bases trimmed and J has 5 bases trimmed; junction bases matching no gene number 12. The CDR3 starts with the cysteine, ends with the phenylalanine, and has 17 residues. Of the read, only the CDR3 DNA is kept; its 51 bases are in frame from base 1. The library was generated by 5' RACE. Sequencing was carried out with an Illumina HiSeq 2000. A universal primer binding site was added through template switching, and the final cDNA carried a unique molecular identifier so that TCR cDNA molecules could be counted accurately. Specific primers in the conserved constant-segment region were used to synthesize first-strand cDNA for TCR alpha and beta chains. Each cDNA library was double barcoded, with a SMART-Mk sample barcode plus Illumina barcodes, to control for contamination. Two successive PCR steps introduced TruSeq adapter sequences along with Illumina sample barcodes. Sequencing of the TCR alpha and beta cDNA libraries was done on the Illumina HiSeq platform using custom primers. The paper's data handling went like this. MiGEC processed the raw reads to extract unique molecular identifiers, while MiXCR was used to determine the CDR3 positions. For each individual, recombination models were inferred using an EM algorithm with the repgenHMM and IGoR tools. Shared clonotype analysis was performed with the tcR package in R, normalizing sharing by the product of cloneset sizes. To study raw recombination free of thymic and clonal selection effects, out-of-frame nonproductive sequences were analyzed. TCRdb reprocessing: public reads trimmed at Q25 with fastp, clones called with MiXCR, in-frame beta chains kept. Duplicate CDR3 protein sequences are folded into a single record with the most common DNA and genes. The V and J calls were not made by the authors but by TCRdb's processing. The sample table contains about 450,000 distinct CDR3 sequences; only one count was recorded for about 18% of them. More than 10% of the sample belongs to the ten largest clones.

Sequenced input: naive T cells sorted from blood. The label giving this sample's cell subset or site can be read as: cells isolated with a human naive T-cell isolation kit. This receptor was obtained from a man aged 45-60 years in good health. The V and J segments used are TRBV7-2 and TRBJ2-2; 7 bases in the middle match TRBD2. The DNA sequence is as follows: TGTGCCAGCAGCTTGAGTCCAGCGGGGATAAAGACCGGGGAGCTGTTTTTT. This translates into CASSLSPAGIKTGELFF.